The 12 T cell receptor beta chains below all came from one sample that was sequenced in a study of cytomegalovirus exposure and HLA in healthy donors. PCR involved 60 Vbeta and 13 Jbeta primers. The data were produced by immunoSEQ multiplex PCR, yet TCRdb's version contains in-frame clones alone and is incomplete. The repertoire holds around 92,000 clones, with around 83% as singletons. The sample taken for sequencing was PBMCs. Receptors originate from a female donor in good health and CMV-seropositive.

The chain has TRBV19 and TRBJ1-5; D is uncertain. Germline-derived CDR1 and CDR2 are LNHDA and SQIVND (reference sequence). Trimming pared 7 bases from V and 3 bases from J, leaving 13 bases between. The CDR3 is 14 amino acids. The CDR3 sequence is CASIPYGVNQPQHF. In DNA form, the CDR3 reads TGTGCCAGTATTCCTTACGGGGTCAATCAGCCCCAGCATTTT.

This rearrangement joins TRBV18 to TRBJ1-1; D uncertain. CDR3 length equals 12 residues. Trimming took 2 bases from V and 10 from J, leaving 11 bases between them. Germline-derived CDR1 and CDR2 are KGHSH and LQKENI. The CDR3 sequence: CASSPTVRGAFF. As DNA, the CDR3 is TGTGCCAGCTCACCAACGGTACGAGGAGCTTTCTTT.

The rearrangement joins TRBV5-8 to TRBJ2-7; TRBD2 matches 7 bases. V trimming: 0 bases; J trimming: 0 bases; junction bases outside the gene matches: 0. The CDR3 has 14 amino acids. CDR1 is SGHTS and CDR2 is YDEGEE in the germline V gene. CDR3 sequence: CASSLGGGSYEQYF. In nucleotides, the CDR3 is TGTGCCAGCAGCTTGGGCGGGGGCTCCTACGAGCAGTACTTC.

The V gene is TRBV9, the J gene TRBJ2-4, with TRBD1 identical over 7 bases. Germline values: CDR1 SGDLS, CDR2 YYNGEE. CDR3 length equals 16 residues. V was clipped by 4 bases and J by 3 bases; unmatched bases: 10. This chain's CDR3 is CASSPGQIGVKNIQYF. CDR3 in DNA: TGTGCCAGCAGCCCGGGACAGATAGGGGTCAAAAACATTCAGTACTTC.

A single count supports this clone. The V and J genes are TRBV4-1 and TRBJ2-5; 8 nucleotides line up with TRBD1. Near its end, the DNA agrees better with TRBJ2-7, so the J call may be wrong. The CDR3 spans 16 residues. CDR1 is MGHRA and CDR2 is YSYEKL in the germline V gene. CDR3 in amino acids: CASSQGRGTGQYEQYF. The CDR3 coding sequence is TGCGCCAGCAGCCAAGGGAGGGGGACAGGCCAGTACGAGCAGTACTTC.

The V and J genes are TRBV12-5 and TRBJ2-5; D is perhaps TRBD1 (5 bases). Germline-derived CDR1 and CDR2 are LGHNT and FRNRAP. This CDR3 is built from 11 residues. Between the trimmed V and J ends, which lost 11 bases and 4 bases, there was a span of 11 bases. Written as DNA, the CDR3 is TGTGCTGGGGCGCGTGGAGAGACCCAGTACTTC. Encoded protein: CAGARGETQYF.

The chain carries TRBV7-2 and TRBJ2-7; TRBD2 matches at 12 bases. The CDR3 has 16 amino acids. The V and J ends lost 1 base and 3 bases, in that order; junction bases with no gene match: 4. Germline CDR1 SGHTA, CDR2 FQGNSA. For the CDR3, the DNA is TGTGCCAGCAGCTTAGGGACTAGCGGGGCCTACTACGAGCAGTACTTC. This encodes CASSLGTSGAYYEQYF.

This sequence joins TRBV25-1 and TRBJ1-4; 8 positions agree with TRBD1. The CDR3 loop spans 15 amino acids. V dropped 7 bases and J dropped 7; count of bases not matched to a gene: 11. Germline V gene lookup returns CDR1 MGHDK and CDR2 SYGVNS. CDR3 nucleotide sequence: TGTGCCAGCAAGCCCGGGGGACAGGAGGGTGAAAAACTGTTTTTT. It encodes CASKPGGQEGEKLFF.

The DNA of the CDR3 is TGTGCCTGGAACGCAGCGGGAGGTTCAAAGACCCAGTACTTC. It codes for CAWNAAGGSKTQYF. The V and J genes are TRBV30 and TRBJ2-5, with 9 positions matching TRBD2. Trimming cost V 4 bases and J 6 bases; bases outside gene matches: 9. CDR1 GTSNPN and CDR2 SVGIG come from the germline V gene (reference sequence). The CDR3 is 14 residues long.

A few counts support this clone. One end of the junction varies from germline; a read error may be responsible. The chain joins TRBV2 to TRBJ2-7; 9 positions agree with TRBD2. Germline CDR1 SNHLY, CDR2 FYNNEI. There are 14 residues in the CDR3. Here the CDR3 DNA reads TGTGCCAGCAGTGGCGATAGCGGGAGTTACGGGCAGTACTTC. Amino acids: CASSGDSGSYGQYF.

This clone was found a few times. The CDR3 loop reads CASSLQGEKLFF. The CDR3 DNA sequence: TGTGCCAGCAGCCTACAGGGGGAAAAACTGTTTTTT. The chain couples TRBV5-5 to TRBJ1-4; TRBD1 matches 7 bases. Germline lookup yields CDR1 SGHKS and CDR2 YYEKEE (reference sequence). Germline trimming cut 4 bases from V and 8 bases from J; bases unmatched to any gene: 2. The CDR3 spans 12 residues.

The chain recombines TRBV5-4 with TRBJ2-1, with 7 bases matching TRBD2. This CDR3 is built from 15 residues. Germline V lookup: CDR1 SGHNT, CDR2 YYREEE (reference sequence). V lost 2 bases, J lost 8 bases, and 10 bases stayed unmatched. CDR3 nucleotide sequence: TGTGCCAGCAGCTTCCAGCGGGACCCCGCGGATGAGCAGTTCTTC. Residues: CASSFQRDPADEQFF.